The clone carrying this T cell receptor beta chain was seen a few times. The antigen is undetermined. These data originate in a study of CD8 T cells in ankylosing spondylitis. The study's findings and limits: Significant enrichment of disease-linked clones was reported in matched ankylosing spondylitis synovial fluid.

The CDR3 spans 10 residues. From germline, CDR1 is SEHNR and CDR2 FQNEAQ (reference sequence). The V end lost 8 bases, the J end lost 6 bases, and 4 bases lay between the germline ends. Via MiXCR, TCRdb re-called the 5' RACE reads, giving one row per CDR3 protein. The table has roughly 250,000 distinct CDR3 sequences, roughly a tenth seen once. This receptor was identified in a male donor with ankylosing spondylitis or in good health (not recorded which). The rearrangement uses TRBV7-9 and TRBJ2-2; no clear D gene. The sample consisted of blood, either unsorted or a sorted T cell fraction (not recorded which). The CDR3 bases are TGTGCCAGCCTACCCGGGGAGCTGTTTTTT. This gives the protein CASLPGELFF. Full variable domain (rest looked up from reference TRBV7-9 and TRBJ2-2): DTGVSQNPRHKITKRGQNVTFRCDPISEHNRLYWYRQTLGQGPEFLTYFQNEAQLEKSRLLSDRFSAERPKGSFSTLEIQRTEQGDSAMYLCASLPGELFFGEGSRLTVL.